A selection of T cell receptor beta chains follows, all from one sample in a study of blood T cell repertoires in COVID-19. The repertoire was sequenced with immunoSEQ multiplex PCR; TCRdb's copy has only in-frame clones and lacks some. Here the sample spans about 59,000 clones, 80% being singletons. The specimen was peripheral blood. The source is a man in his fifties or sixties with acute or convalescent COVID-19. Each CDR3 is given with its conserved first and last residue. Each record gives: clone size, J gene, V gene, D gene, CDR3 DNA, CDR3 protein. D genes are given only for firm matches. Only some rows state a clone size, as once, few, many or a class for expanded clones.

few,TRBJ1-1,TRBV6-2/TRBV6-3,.,TGTGCCAGCAGTGAGTACAGCACGAACACTGAAGCTTTCTTT,CASSEYSTNTEAFF
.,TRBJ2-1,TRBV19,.,TGTGCCAGTAGTAGTGACTACTACAATGAGCAGTTCTTC,CASSSDYYNEQFF
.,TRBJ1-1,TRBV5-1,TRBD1,TGCGCCAGCACTACAGGGGCCGGAGGGTGGACTGAAGCTTTCTTT,CASTTGAGGWTEAFF
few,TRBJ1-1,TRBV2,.,TGTGCCAGCAGTCGAAACTCAGCTTCGGGGACTGAAGCTTTCTTT,CASSRNSASGTEAFF
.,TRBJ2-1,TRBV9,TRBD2,TGTGCCAGCAGCGTAGTAGCGGGGCACGCCTACAATGAGCAGTTCTTC,CASSVVAGHAYNEQFF
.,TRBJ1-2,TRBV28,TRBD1,TGTGCCAGCAGTTTAAGGGGGCTGAGTGGCTACACCTTC,CASSLRGLSGYTF
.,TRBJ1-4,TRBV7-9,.,TGTGCCAGCAGCTTAGCGGGACTCGGGGAACAGGAAAAACTGTTTTTT,CASSLAGLGEQEKLFF
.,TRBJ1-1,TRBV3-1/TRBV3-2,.,TGTGCCAGCAGCCATCCGGCTGCGGACACTGAAGCTTTCTTT,CASSHPAADTEAFF
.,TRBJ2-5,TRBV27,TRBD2,TGTGCCAGCAGAATAGCGGGGGGGCTGCACTTC,CASRIAGGLHF
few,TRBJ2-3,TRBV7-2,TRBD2,TGTGCCAGCAGCTTAACTAGCGGGGGGTTCTACACAGATACGCAGTATTTT,CASSLTSGGFYTDTQYF
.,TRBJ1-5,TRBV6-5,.,TGTGCCAGCAGTACGGACAGCTATAGCAATCAGCCCCAGCATTTT,CASSTDSYSNQPQHF
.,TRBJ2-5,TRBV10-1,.,TGCGCCGAACACCGAGGCGGCCTAGTCGGAGAGACCCAGTACTTC,CAEHRGGLVGETQYF
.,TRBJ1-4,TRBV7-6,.,TGTGCCAGCAGCTACCCTCGGGGGGGCACAAATGAAAAACTGTTTTTT,CASSYPRGGTNEKLFF
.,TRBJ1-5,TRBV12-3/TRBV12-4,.,TGTGCCAGCAGTCTTTCCAGCAATCAGCCCCAGCATTTT,CASSLSSNQPQHF
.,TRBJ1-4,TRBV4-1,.,TGCGCCAGCAGCCAAGGGGCAGGGGTCGGGACTAATGAAAAACTGTTTTTT,CASSQGAGVGTNEKLFF
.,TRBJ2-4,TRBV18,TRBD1,TGTGCCAGCTCCCGGGACAGTCAAAACATTCAGTACTTC,CASSRDSQNIQYF
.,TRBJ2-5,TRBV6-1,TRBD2,TGTGCCAGCAGTGCTCTGACTAGCGGGGGACGAGAGACCCAGTACTTC,CASSALTSGGRETQYF
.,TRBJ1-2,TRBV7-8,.,TGTGCCAGCAGCCCTTTTTCGACCCTCGGGGTGAGCGGCTACACCTTC,CASSPFSTLGVSGYTF
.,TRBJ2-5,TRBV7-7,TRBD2,TGTGCTAGCAGCTCAAGCGGGGCCCGGGAGACCCAGTACTTC,CASSSSGARETQYF
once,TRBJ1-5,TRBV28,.,TGTGCCAGCAGCTTCGACAGTACCAATCAGCCCCAGCATTTT,CASSFDSTNQPQHF
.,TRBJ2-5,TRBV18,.,TGTGCCAGCTCACCATCGGAGACCCAGTACTTC,CASSPSETQYF
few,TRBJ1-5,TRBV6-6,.,TGTGCCAGCAGTTACGGGCAGGGCTCCAATCAGCCCCAGCATTTT,CASSYGQGSNQPQHF
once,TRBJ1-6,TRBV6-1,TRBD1,TGTGCCAGCAGTGAAGTGGGGTGGGGGACAGGGAATTCACCCCTCCACTTT,CASSEVGWGTGNSPLHF
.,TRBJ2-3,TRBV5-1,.,TGCGCCAGCAGCTTGGGACTAGTCCGGTATTTT,CASSLGLVRYF
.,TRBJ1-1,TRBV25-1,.,TGTGCCAGCAGTGCTTTACTCGCGAACACTGAAGCTTTCTTT,CASSALLANTEAFF
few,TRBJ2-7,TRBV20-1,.,TGCAGTGCTAGTCCCGGGACTTACGAGCAGTACTTC,CSASPGTYEQYF
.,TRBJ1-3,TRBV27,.,TGTGCCAGCAGAAGGGGGTCTGGAAACACCATATATTTT,CASRRGSGNTIYF
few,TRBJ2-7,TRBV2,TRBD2,TGTGCCAGCAGTGAACAGGGACTAGCGGGGGGGAGCTCCTACGAGCAGTACTTC,CASSEQGLAGGSSYEQYF
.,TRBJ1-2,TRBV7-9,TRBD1,TGTGCCAGCAGCCAAGGGACAGCGACTCTAGCTAACTATGGCTACACCTTC,CASSQGTATLANYGYTF
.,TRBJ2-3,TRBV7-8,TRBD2,TGTGCCAGCAGCGAAAGACGGCTAGCGGGGGGGGCAGATACGCAGTATTTT,CASSERRLAGGADTQYF
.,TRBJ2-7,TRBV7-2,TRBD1,TGTGCCAGCAGCAGCCCCGGGACAGGGGGCGCATACGAGCAGTACTTC,CASSSPGTGGAYEQYF
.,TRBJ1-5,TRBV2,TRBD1,TGTGCCAGCAGCGAGGGGGCCGGGCCCAGCCAGCATTTT,CASSEGAGPSQHF
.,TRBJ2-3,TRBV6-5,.,TGTGCCACCCAGATGCGACAGGCAAGCACAGATACGCAGTATTTT,CATQMRQASTDTQYF
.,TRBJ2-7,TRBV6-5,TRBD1,TGTGCCAGCAGTTACGAGGGACAGGGGGCCTACGAGCAGTACTTC,CASSYEGQGAYEQYF
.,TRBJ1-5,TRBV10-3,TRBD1,TGTGCCATCAGAGGACAGGGGGGTCAGCCCCAGCATTTT,CAIRGQGGQPQHF
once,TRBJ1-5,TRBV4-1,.,TGCGCCAGCAGTCCCAGGGAGGGCAATCAGCCCCAGCATTTT,CASSPREGNQPQHF
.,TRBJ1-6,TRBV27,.,TGTGCCAGCAGCGGACAGCTATATAATTCACCCCTCCACTTT,CASSGQLYNSPLHF
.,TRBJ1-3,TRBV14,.,TGTGCCAGCAGGCTATTCTCTGGAAACACCATATATTTT,CASRLFSGNTIYF
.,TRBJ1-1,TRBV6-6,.,TGTGCCAGCATTCACTTTGCGGGACGCATGAACACTGAAGCTTTCTTT,CASIHFAGRMNTEAFF
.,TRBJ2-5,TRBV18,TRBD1,TGTGCCAGCTCATCCCAGACAGGGTCGGAGACCCAGTACTTC,CASSSQTGSETQYF
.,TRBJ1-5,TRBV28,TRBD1,TGTGCCAGCACCTTACCCAGACAGGGGGCCCAGCCCCAGCATTTT,CASTLPRQGAQPQHF
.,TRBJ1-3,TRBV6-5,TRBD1,TGTGCCAGCAGTTACGGACAGGGATCTGGAAACACCATATATTTT,CASSYGQGSGNTIYF
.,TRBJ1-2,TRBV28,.,TGTGCCAGCAGTTTAGGGTTGCGGAACTATGGCTACACCTTC,CASSLGLRNYGYTF
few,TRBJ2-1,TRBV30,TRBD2,TGTGCCTGGAGGCTAGCGGGGGCTGGAAATGAGCAGTTCTTC,CAWRLAGAGNEQFF
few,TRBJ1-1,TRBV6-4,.,TGTGCCAGCAGTGAACGGCCAGGGTTGAACACTGAAGCTTTCTTT,CASSERPGLNTEAFF
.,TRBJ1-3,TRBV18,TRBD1,TGTGCCAGCTCGCGGGACAGGGCCCTAGGCGACACCATATATTTT,CASSRDRALGDTIYF
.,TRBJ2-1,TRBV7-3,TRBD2,TGTGCCAGCAGCCCAGAGCGGGGGGGATTCTCCTACAATGAGCAGTTCTTC,CASSPERGGFSYNEQFF
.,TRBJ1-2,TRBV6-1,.,TGTGCCAGCAGTGAGCCCAGGCTACGTAAGAACTATGGCTACACCTTC,CASSEPRLRKNYGYTF
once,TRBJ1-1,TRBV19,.,TGTGCCAGTAGTAGAACAGGGAGGGACACTGAAGCTTTCTTT,CASSRTGRDTEAFF
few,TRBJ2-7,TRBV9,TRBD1,TGTGCCAGCAGCGCCGGGACAGGGGTCTACGAGCAGTACTTC,CASSAGTGVYEQYF
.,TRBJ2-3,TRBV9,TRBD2,TGTGCCAGCAGCGTGATAGGCGGGGGGTTAACAGATACGCAGTATTTT,CASSVIGGGLTDTQYF
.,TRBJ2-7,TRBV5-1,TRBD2,TGCGCCACCTCACTAGCGGGGGGTGGTACCGAGCAGTACTTC,CATSLAGGGTEQYF
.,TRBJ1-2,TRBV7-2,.,TGTGCCAGCAGATTTACTAACTATGGCTACACCTTC,CASRFTNYGYTF